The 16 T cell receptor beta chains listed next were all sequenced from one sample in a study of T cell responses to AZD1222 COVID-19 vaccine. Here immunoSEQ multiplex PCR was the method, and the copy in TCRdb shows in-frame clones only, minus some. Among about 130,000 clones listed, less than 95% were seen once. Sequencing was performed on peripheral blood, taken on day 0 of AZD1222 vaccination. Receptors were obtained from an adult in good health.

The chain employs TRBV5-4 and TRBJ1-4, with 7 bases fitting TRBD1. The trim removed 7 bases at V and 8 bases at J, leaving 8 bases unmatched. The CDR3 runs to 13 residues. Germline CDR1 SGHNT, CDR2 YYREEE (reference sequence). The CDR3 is CASADRLGEKLFF. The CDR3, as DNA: TGTGCCAGCGCGGACAGGCTGGGGGAAAAACTGTTTTTT. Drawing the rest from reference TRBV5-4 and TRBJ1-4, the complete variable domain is ETGVTQSPTHLIKTRGQQVTLRCSSQSGHNTVSWYQQALGQGPQFIFQYYREEENGRGNFPPRFSGLQFPNYSSELNVNALELDDSALYLCASADRLGEKLFFGSGTQLSVL.

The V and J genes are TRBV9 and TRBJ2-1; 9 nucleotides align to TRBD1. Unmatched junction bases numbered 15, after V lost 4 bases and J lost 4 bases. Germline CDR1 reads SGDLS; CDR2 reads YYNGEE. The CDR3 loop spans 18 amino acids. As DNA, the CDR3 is TGTGCCAGCAGCCCGGAAGGGACAGGGCCCTGGGGTTACAATGAGCAGTTCTTC. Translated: CASSPEGTGPWGYNEQFF. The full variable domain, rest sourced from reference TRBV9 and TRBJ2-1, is DSGVTQTPKHLITATGQRVTLRCSPRSGDLSVYWYQQSLDQGLQFLIQYYNGEERAKGNILERFSAQQFPDLHSELNLSSLELGDSALYFCASSPEGTGPWGYNEQFFGPGTRLTVL.

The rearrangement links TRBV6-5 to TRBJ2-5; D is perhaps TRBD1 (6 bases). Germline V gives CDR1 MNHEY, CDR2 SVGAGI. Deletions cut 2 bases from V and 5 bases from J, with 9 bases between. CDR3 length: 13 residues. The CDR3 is CASSYDRWETQYF. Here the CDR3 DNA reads TGTGCCAGCAGTTACGACAGGTGGGAGACCCAGTACTTC.

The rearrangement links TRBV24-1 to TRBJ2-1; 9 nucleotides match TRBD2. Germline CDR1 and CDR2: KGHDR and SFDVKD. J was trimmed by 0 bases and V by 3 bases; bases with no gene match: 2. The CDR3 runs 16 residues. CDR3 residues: CATSDATSGSYNEQFF. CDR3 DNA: TGTGCCACCAGTGATGCGACTAGCGGCTCCTACAATGAGCAGTTCTTC.

The CDR3 protein is CASSQDRRRGALPTDTQYF. For the CDR3, the DNA is TGTGCCAGCAGCCAAGATAGGAGGCGCGGGGCCTTACCCACAGATACGCAGTATTTT. The chain employs TRBV3-1 (or the pseudogene TRBV3-2) and TRBJ2-3, with D tentatively TRBD2 (6 bases). The CDR3 contains 19 residues. Looked up from germline, CDR1 is LGHDT and CDR2 is YNNKEL (reference sequence). With 0 bases removed from V and 2 bases from J, the gap between germline ends came to 21 bases.

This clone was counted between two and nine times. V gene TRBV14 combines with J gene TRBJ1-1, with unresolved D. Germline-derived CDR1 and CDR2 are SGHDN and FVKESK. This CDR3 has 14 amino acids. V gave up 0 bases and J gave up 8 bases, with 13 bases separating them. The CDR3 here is CASSQDLLGREAFF. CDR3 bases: TGTGCCAGCAGCCAAGATCTGCTGGGCAGGGAAGCTTTCTTT.

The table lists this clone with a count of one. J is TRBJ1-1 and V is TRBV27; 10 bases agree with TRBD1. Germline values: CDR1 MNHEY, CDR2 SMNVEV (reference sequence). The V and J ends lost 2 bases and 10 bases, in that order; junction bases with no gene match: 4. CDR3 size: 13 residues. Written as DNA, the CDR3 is TGTGCCAGCAGTTTAGGACAGGGGGGCTCAGCTTTCTTT. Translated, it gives CASSLGQGGSAFF.

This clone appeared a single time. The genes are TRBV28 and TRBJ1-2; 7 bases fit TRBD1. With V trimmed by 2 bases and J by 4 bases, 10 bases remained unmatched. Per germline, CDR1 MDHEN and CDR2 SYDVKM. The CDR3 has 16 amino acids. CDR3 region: CASSLSGTGTAYGYTF. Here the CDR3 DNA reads TGTGCCAGCAGTTTAAGTGGGACCGGGACAGCCTATGGCTACACCTTC.

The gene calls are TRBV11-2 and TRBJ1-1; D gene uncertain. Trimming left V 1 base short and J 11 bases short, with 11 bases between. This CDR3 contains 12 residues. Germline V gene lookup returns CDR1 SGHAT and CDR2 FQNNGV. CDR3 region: CASSLGRQTAFF. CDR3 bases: TGTGCCAGCAGCTTAGGAAGGCAGACCGCTTTCTTT.

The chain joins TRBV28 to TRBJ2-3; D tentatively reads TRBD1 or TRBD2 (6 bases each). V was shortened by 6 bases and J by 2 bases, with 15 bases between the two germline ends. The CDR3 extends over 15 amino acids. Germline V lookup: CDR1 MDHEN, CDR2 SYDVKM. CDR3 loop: CASSLTGANTDTQYF. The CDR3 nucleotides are TGTGCCAGCAGCCTAACGGGGGCCAACACAGATACGCAGTATTTT.

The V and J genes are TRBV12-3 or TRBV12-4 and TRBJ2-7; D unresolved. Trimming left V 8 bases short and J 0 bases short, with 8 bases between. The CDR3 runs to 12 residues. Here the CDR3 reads CASGPSSYEQYF. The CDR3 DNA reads TGTGCCAGCGGTCCCAGCTCCTACGAGCAGTACTTC.

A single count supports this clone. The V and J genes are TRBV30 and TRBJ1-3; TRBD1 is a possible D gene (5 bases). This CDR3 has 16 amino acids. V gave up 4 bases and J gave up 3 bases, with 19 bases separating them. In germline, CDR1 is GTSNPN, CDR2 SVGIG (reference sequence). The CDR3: CAWKTPRGWGGNTIYF. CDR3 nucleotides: TGTGCCTGGAAAACCCCTCGGGGGTGGGGTGGAAACACCATATATTTT.

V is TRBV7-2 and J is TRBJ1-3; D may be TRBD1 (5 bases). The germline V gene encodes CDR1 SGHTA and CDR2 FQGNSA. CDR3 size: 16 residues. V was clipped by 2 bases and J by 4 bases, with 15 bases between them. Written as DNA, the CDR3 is TGTGCCAGCAGCTTAAAGGGGACTTCAGGCGGAAACACCATATATTTT. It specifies CASSLKGTSGGNTIYF.

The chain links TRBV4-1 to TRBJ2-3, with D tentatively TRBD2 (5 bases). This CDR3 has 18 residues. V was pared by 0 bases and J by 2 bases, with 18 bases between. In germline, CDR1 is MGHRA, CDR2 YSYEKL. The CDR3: CASSQDLLTGSYTDTQYF. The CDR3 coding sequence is TGCGCCAGCAGCCAAGATTTATTGACGGGGAGCTACACAGATACGCAGTATTTT.

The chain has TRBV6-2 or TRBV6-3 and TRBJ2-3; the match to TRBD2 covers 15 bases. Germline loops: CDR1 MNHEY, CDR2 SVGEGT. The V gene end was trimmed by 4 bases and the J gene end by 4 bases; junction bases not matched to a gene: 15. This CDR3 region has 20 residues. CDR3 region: CASSSRYPRTSGGAADTQYF. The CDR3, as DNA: TGTGCCAGCAGTTCCAGATACCCGAGGACTAGCGGGGGGGCAGCAGATACGCAGTATTTT.

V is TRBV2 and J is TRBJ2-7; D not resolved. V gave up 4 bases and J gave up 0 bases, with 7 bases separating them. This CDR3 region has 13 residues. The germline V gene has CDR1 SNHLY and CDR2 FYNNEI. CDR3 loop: CASSVGLSYEQYF. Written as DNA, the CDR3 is TGTGCCAGCAGTGTTGGGCTCTCCTACGAGCAGTACTTC.